The 27 T cell receptor beta chains reported below all come from one sample, sequenced in a study of Tregs in tolerant kidney transplant recipients. Related graft donors supplied nonmyeloablative bone marrow transplants, and mixed chimerism was transient. Sequenced by immunoSEQ multiplex PCR; TCRdb stores in-frame clones only, minus some. This listing includes roughly 14,000 clones. Specimen: CD8+ T cells from blood (PBMCs), collected 6 months after the transplant. Receptors were obtained from a human patient who received a combined kidney and bone marrow transplant. Some T cells may have come from the graft donor.

As regards this clone: The read ends 3 residues shy of where the CDR3 ends; the end is completed using the germline J gene. V usage is TRBV19 and J usage is TRBJ1-1; the match to TRBD1 covers 10 bases. The V and J ends lost 3 bases and 4 bases, in that order; junction bases with no gene match: 5. The CDR3 consists of 15 residues. CDR1 is LNHDA and CDR2 is SQIVND in the germline V gene (reference sequence). This CDR3 reads CASSIGTGAPTEAFF. The part of the CDR3 DNA that was read is TGTGCCAGTAGTATCGGGACAGGGGCCCCCACTGAA.

Comments on this clone: The read falls 3 residues short of the CDR3 end, and the missing part is taken from the germline J gene. The V and J genes are TRBV6-1 and TRBJ1-1; D is unclear. Trimming stripped 2 bases from V and 5 bases from J, with 9 bases between. The CDR3 runs to 13 residues. Germline CDR1 reads MNHNS; CDR2 reads SASEGT. This CDR3 reads CASSERVRTEAFF. The CDR3 DNA, read in part, is TGTGCCAGCAGTGAAAGGGTTAGGACTGAA.

Notes on this clone: The read finishes 3 residues shy of the CDR3 end, and the germline J gene is used to complete it. The V and J genes are TRBV20-1 and TRBJ2-7; TRBD2 agrees at 10 bases. V lost 5 bases to trimming and J lost 4 bases; unmatched junction nucleotides: 14. The CDR3 contains 16 residues. Germline V CDR1 and CDR2: DFQATT, SNEGSKA (reference sequence). The CDR3 DNA, read in part, is TGCAGTGCTGTATGGGGTCAAAGCGGGAGGGCTTACGAG. Translation: CSAVWGQSGRAYE. The CDR3, in full, reads CSAVWGQSGRAYEQYF.

Comments on this clone: Sequencing ends 3 residues short of the CDR3 end; the germline J gene provides the rest. This chain joins TRBV7-9 and TRBJ2-2; 8 nucleotides agree with TRBD1. V was clipped by 5 bases and J by 7 bases; unmatched bases: 9. The germline V gene has CDR1 SEHNR and CDR2 FQNEAQ (reference sequence). This CDR3 has 15 residues. CDR3 bases read: TGTGCCAGCAGCCGATGGACAGGGCAGGGCGGGGAG. Its protein is CASSRWTGQGGE. The complete CDR3 reads CASSRWTGQGGELFF.

As concerns this clone: The sequence runs out 3 residues before the end of the CDR3; the remainder is reconstructed from the germline J gene. The chain uses TRBV18 and TRBJ2-4; D may be TRBD2 (6 bases). The V end lost 3 bases, the J end lost 7 bases, and 16 bases lay between the germline ends. Germline V gene data show CDR1 as KGHSH and CDR2 as LQKENI. The CDR3 has 15 residues. The CDR3 DNA, read in part, is TGTGCCAGCTCACCGACGGACTTCGGAGGGAACATT. Translating gives CASSPTDFGGNI. The complete CDR3 protein is CASSPTDFGGNIQYF.

On this clone: The read ends 3 residues shy of where the CDR3 ends; the end is completed using the germline J gene. The chain employs TRBV29-1 and TRBJ2-1; TRBD2 matches 9 bases. Germline V gene data show CDR1 as SQVTM and CDR2 as ANQGSEA. There are 14 residues in the CDR3. Trimming at V came to 3 bases and at J to 4 bases, leaving 4 bases not matched to a gene. The CDR3 is CSVDGGGVYNEQFF. The CDR3 DNA, read in part, is TGCAGCGTTGACGGCGGGGGGGTTTACAATGAG.

As for this clone: The read falls 3 residues short of the CDR3 end, and the missing part is taken from the germline J gene. The chain has TRBV5-1 and TRBJ1-5, with 7 positions matching TRBD1. CDR3 length equals 14 residues. V lost 4 bases and J lost 4; bases outside the gene matches: 5. CDR1 is SGHRS and CDR2 is YFSETQ in the germline V gene. The CDR3 bases that were read are TGCGCCAGCAGCCCTGGGACAGCAAATCAGCCC. The encoded protein is CASSPGTANQP. The full CDR3 protein reads CASSPGTANQPQHF. The whole variable domain, remainder taken from reference TRBV5-1 and TRBJ1-5, is KAGVTQTPRYLIKTRGQQVTLSCSPISGHRSVSWYQQTPGQGLQFLFEYFSETQRNKGNFPGRFSGRQFSNSRSEMNVSTLELGDSALYLCASSPGTANQPQHFGDGTRLSIL.

On this clone: The observed sequence ends 3 residues before the CDR3 terminus, with the missing tail filled in from the germline J gene. The chain combines TRBV7-6 with TRBJ1-1, with 10 positions matching TRBD1. CDR1 and CDR2 from the germline V gene are SGHVS and FNYEAQ. The CDR3 is 18 amino acids. V was clipped by 5 bases and J by 0 bases; unmatched bases: 12. Incomplete CDR3 DNA: TGTGCCAGCAGCACTGGTCCGGGACAGGGGACCATGAACACTGAA. It yields the protein CASSTGPGQGTMNTE. The whole CDR3 is CASSTGPGQGTMNTEAFF. Filled out from reference TRBV7-6 and TRBJ1-1, the complete variable domain reads GAGVSQSPRYKVTKRGQDVALRCDPISGHVSLYWYRQALGQGPEFLTYFNYEAQQDKSGLPNDRFSAERPEGSISTLTIQRTEQRDSAMYRCASSTGPGQGTMNTEAFFGQGTRLTVV.

As to this clone: Read sequence stops 3 residues before the CDR3 end, and the germline J gene provides the missing end. This chain joins TRBV9 and TRBJ2-2; TRBD2 agrees at 10 bases. With V trimmed by 0 bases and J by 7 bases, 15 bases remained unmatched. Germline V gene sequence: CDR1 SGDLS, CDR2 YYNGEE. The CDR3 is 19 residues long. The CDR3 reads CASSVGIYGLAVKGGELFF. Incomplete CDR3 DNA: TGTGCCAGCAGCGTAGGTATTTATGGACTAGCGGTCAAGGGCGGGGAG.

Concerning this clone: The sequence runs out 3 residues before the end of the CDR3; the remainder is reconstructed from the germline J gene. The chain carries TRBV13 and TRBJ1-4, with D possibly being TRBD1 (6 bases). V gave up 3 bases and J gave up 7 bases, with 12 bases separating them. The CDR3 totals 14 residues. The germline V gene has CDR1 PRHDT and CDR2 FYEKMQ (reference sequence). The CDR3 sequence is CASSLDRGGEKLFF. The sequenced CDR3 bases are TGTGCCAGCAGCTTGGACAGAGGCGGTGAAAAA.

Concerning this clone itself: The CDR3 end falls 3 residues outside the read, so it is completed with the germline J gene. The sample has other DNA sequences that encode this CDR3 too. The chain couples TRBV7-6 to TRBJ1-3; no firm D call. Trimming shortened V by 0 bases and J by 7 bases, and 10 bases separated the two germline ends. The V gene's germline CDR1 is SGHVS and CDR2 FNYEAQ. The CDR3 is 14 amino acids. CDR3 DNA, as far as it was read: TGTGCCAGCAGCTTAGCGGGCCCGGGGAACACC. Protein: CASSLAGPGNT. The full CDR3 protein reads CASSLAGPGNTIYF.

As concerns this clone: The read terminates 3 residues ahead of where the CDR3 ends, so the germline J gene completes it. The chain recombines TRBV7-7 with TRBJ1-2; D might be TRBD1 (6 bases). The CDR3 has 15 amino acids. Germline lookup yields CDR1 SSHAT and CDR2 FNYEAQ (reference sequence). This CDR3 reads CASSRTRGYRETYTF. The sequenced CDR3 bases are TGTGCCAGCAGTCGGACCAGGGGCTATCGAGAGACC.

Points on this clone: The CDR3 end is not reached by the read, which stops 3 residues before it; the germline J gene fills it in. The chain couples TRBV29-1 to TRBJ1-1, with TRBD1 matching over 11 bases. CDR1 and CDR2 (germline): SQVTM, ANQGSEA. This CDR3 is built from 14 residues. After removal of 2 bases from V and 4 bases from J, the junction contained 3 bases not matched to a gene. Partial CDR3 DNA: TGCAGCGTTGAATGGGGACAGGGGGGCACTGAA. Encoded protein: CSVEWGQGGTE. The entire CDR3 is CSVEWGQGGTEAFF.

Points on this clone: The read finishes 3 residues shy of the CDR3 end, and the germline J gene is used to complete it. The V and J genes are TRBV19 and TRBJ2-2; a weak D match, TRBD2 (6 bases). V lost 6 bases and J 0 bases, leaving 8 bases between the germline ends. Germline CDR1 reads LNHDA; CDR2 reads SQIVND (reference sequence). The CDR3 is made up of 14 amino acids. The CDR3 DNA, read in part, is TGTGCCAGTAGCAGACTAGCGAACACCGGGGAG. It codes for CASSRLANTGE. In full, the CDR3 is CASSRLANTGELFF.

With regard to this clone: The missing CDR3 end, 3 residues past where the read stops, is filled in from the germline J gene. This rearrangement joins TRBV29-1 to TRBJ2-1; TRBD2 is a possible D gene (6 bases). Trimming shortened V by 8 bases and J by 3 bases, and 17 bases separated the two germline ends. From germline, CDR1 is SQVTM and CDR2 ANQGSEA. The CDR3 covers 14 residues. CDR3 sequence reads: CSCKPGLIYNEQFF. CDR3 DNA (partial): TGCAGCTGCAAACCGGGACTGATCTACAATGAG.

Of note for this clone: The read falls 3 residues short of the CDR3 end, and the missing part is taken from the germline J gene. The chain has TRBV6-2 or TRBV6-3 and TRBJ2-3; TRBD1 matches at 7 bases. This CDR3 spans 16 amino acids. Germline CDR1 and CDR2: MNHEY and SVGEGT. The part of the CDR3 DNA that was read is TGTGCCAGCAGTTACTCGAAGGGGCAGGCTAGGGGGCCG. It encodes CASSYSKGQARGP. The entire CDR3 protein reads CASSYSKGQARGPQYF.

About this clone: The read falls 3 residues short of the CDR3 end, and the missing part is taken from the germline J gene. The V and J genes are TRBV18 and TRBJ2-7, with a tentative D call TRBD1 (6 bases). Germline V gene data show CDR1 as KGHSH and CDR2 as LQKENI. This CDR3 contains 14 residues. V shed 4 bases and J shed 4 bases, with 14 bases lying between them. Partial CDR3 DNA: TGTGCCAGCTCACTAGAGGGACAACTATACGAG. This gives the protein CASSLEGQLYE. The entire CDR3 is CASSLEGQLYEQYF.

As regards this clone: Sequencing ends 3 residues short of the CDR3 end; the germline J gene provides the rest. This sequence joins TRBV19 and TRBJ1-1; unclear D gene. The V gene's germline CDR1 is LNHDA and CDR2 SQIVND (reference sequence). The CDR3 is 17 residues long. The V gene lost 1 base and the J gene lost 0 bases, with 15 bases spanning the gap. CDR3 protein: CASSIGDTTYMNTEAFF. The CDR3 DNA, read in part, is TGTGCCAGTAGTATAGGCGACACCACCTACATGAACACTGAA.

Turning to this clone: The read finishes 3 residues shy of the CDR3 end, and the germline J gene is used to complete it. This sequence joins TRBV2 and TRBJ2-1; 9 bases are shared with TRBD1. The V and J ends lost 5 bases and 6 bases, in that order; junction bases with no gene match: 5. The germline V gene has CDR1 SNHLY and CDR2 FYNNEI. CDR3 length equals 14 residues. CDR3 sequence: CASSPRDRVNEQFF. The DNA read from the CDR3 is TGTGCCAGCAGTCCCCGGGACAGGGTCAATGAG.

Remarks on this clone: The observed sequence ends 3 residues before the CDR3 terminus, with the missing tail filled in from the germline J gene. The chain links TRBV2 to TRBJ2-1, with 13 bases matching TRBD2. Germline CDR1 SNHLY, CDR2 FYNNEI. CDR3 size: 19 residues. V lost 6 bases to trimming and J lost 0 bases; unmatched junction nucleotides: 11. The sequenced part of the CDR3 DNA is TGTGCCAGCAGGAAACTAGCGGGAGGGTCCCACAACTCCTACAATGAG. The encoded protein is CASRKLAGGSHNSYNE. The full-length CDR3 reads as CASRKLAGGSHNSYNEQFF.

The chain's CDR3 is CASSEEGQIIYTDTQYF. The covered CDR3 bases are TGTGCCAGCAGTGAAGAAGGACAAATTATCTACACAGATACG. This sequence joins TRBV6-1 and TRBJ2-3; D is perhaps TRBD1 (5 bases). The observed sequence ends 3 residues before the CDR3 terminus, with the missing tail filled in from the germline J gene. CDR3 length: 17 residues. V shed 1 base and J shed 2 bases, with 16 bases lying between them. Germline V CDR1 and CDR2: MNHNS, SASEGT.

The CDR3 region is CASSEMTGGAKNIQYF. The CDR3 DNA, read in part, is TGTGCCAGCAGTGAAATGACAGGGGGAGCCAAAAACATT. This chain links TRBV6-1 with TRBJ2-4; the match to TRBD1 covers 9 bases. The CDR3 is cut off 3 residues early in the read; its end comes from the germline J gene. CDR3 size: 16 residues. Trimming cost V 2 bases and J 0 bases; bases outside gene matches: 2. Germline CDR1 reads MNHNS; CDR2 reads SASEGT.

Remarks on this clone: The CDR3 extends 3 residues past the end of the read, so its final part is completed from the germline J gene. V gene TRBV4-1 combines with J gene TRBJ2-7; D is unclear. The CDR3 sequence is 15 residues long. Germline V lookup: CDR1 MGHRA, CDR2 YSYEKL. The V gene lost 0 bases and the J gene lost 3 bases, with 12 bases spanning the gap. The sequenced CDR3 bases are TGCGCCAGCAGCCAAGATCCCGTTTCGGTCTACGAG. Protein product: CASSQDPVSVYE. In full, the CDR3 is CASSQDPVSVYEQYF.

In regard to this clone: Sequencing ends 3 residues short of the CDR3 end; the germline J gene provides the rest. Other DNA sequences in the sample encode the same CDR3. The rearrangement uses TRBV18 and TRBJ2-3, with D hard to call. Germline loops: CDR1 KGHSH, CDR2 LQKENI. V dropped 6 bases and J dropped 0 bases, with 25 bases sitting between them. The CDR3 spans 19 residues. CDR3 bases read: TGTGCCAGCTCCCCCCACATCCCGAGCCGGGTAACCAGCACAGATACG. Its translation: CASSPHIPSRVTSTDT. The complete CDR3 protein is CASSPHIPSRVTSTDTQYF.

As regards this clone: Sequencing ends 3 residues short of the CDR3 end; the germline J gene provides the rest. The gene calls are TRBV11-3 and TRBJ1-6; 7 bases are shared with TRBD1. This CDR3 spans 14 amino acids. With V trimmed by 5 bases and J by 10 bases, 8 bases remained unmatched. Germline CDR1 and CDR2: SGHNT and YENEEA. Incomplete CDR3 DNA: TGTGCCAGCAGCATTGACAGGGATAGCTCACCC. Protein product: CASSIDRDSSP. The complete CDR3 protein is CASSIDRDSSPLHF.

A note on this clone: The read comes to an end 3 residues before the CDR3 does, leaving the germline J gene to fill in the end. The chain is built from TRBV6-4 and TRBJ1-1, with D unresolved. The CDR3 sequence is 13 residues long. Trimming took off 6 bases at V and 3 bases at J, with 11 bases between the two ends. CDR1 MRHNA and CDR2 SNTAGT come from the germline V gene. CDR3 amino acids: CASSLTPYTEAFF. The part of the CDR3 DNA that was read is TGTGCCAGCAGCCTGACACCTTACACTGAA.

The CDR3: CSVPVGTGSYEQYF. Incomplete CDR3 DNA: TGCAGTGTTCCCGTCGGGACAGGGAGCTACGAG. The chain is built from TRBV20-1 and TRBJ2-7, with 9 bases aligning to TRBD1. Sequencing ends 3 residues short of the CDR3 end; the germline J gene provides the rest. Trimming took 7 bases from V and 3 from J; bases not matched to a gene: 10. CDR3 length: 14 amino acids. Germline CDR1 DFQATT, CDR2 SNEGSKA (reference sequence).